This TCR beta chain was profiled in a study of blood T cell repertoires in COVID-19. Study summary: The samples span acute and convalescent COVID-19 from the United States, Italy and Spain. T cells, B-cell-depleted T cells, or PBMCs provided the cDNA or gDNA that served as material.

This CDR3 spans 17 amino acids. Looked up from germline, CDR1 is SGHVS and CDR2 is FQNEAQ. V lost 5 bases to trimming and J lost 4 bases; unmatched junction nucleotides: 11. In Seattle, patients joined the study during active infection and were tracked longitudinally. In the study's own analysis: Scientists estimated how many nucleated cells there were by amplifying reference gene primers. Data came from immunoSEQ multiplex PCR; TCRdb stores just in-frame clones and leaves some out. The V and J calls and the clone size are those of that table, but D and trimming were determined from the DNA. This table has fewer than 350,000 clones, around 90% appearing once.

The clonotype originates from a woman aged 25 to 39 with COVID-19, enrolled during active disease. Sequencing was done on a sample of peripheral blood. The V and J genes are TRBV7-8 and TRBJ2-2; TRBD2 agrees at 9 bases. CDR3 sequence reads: CASSPGGATSGTGELFF. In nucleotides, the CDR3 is TGTGCCAGCAGCCCAGGAGGGGCGACTAGCGGCACCGGGGAGCTGTTTTTT.